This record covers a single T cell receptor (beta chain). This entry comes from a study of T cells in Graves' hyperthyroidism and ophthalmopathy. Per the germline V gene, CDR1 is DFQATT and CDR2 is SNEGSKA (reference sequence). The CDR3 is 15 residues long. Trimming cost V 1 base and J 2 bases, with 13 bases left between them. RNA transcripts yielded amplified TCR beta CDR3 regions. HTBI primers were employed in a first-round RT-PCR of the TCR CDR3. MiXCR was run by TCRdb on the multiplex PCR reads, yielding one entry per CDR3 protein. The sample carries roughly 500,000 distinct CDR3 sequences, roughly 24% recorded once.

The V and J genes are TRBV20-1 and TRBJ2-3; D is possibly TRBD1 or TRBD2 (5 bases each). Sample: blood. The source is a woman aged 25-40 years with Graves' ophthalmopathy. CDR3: CSARGGDPYTDTQYF. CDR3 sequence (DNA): TGCAGTGCTAGAGGTGGGGACCCTTACACAGATACGCAGTATTTT.